Described below is a single T cell receptor beta chain sequence and its context. Antigen unknown. This entry belongs to a study of T cells in narcolepsy. The study, taken as a whole, reports: HCRT-specific and TRIB2-specific autoreactive clonotypes appeared among same-patient CSF and blood CD4+ clonotypes. Autoreactive clonotypes reportedly recurred in blood of same and different patients, not controls.

Between the trimmed V and J ends, which lost 4 bases and 1 base, there was a span of 13 bases. The germline gives CDR1 SNHLY, CDR2 FYNNEI. The CDR3 has 15 residues. Sequencing used immunoSEQ multiplex PCR; TCRdb keeps in-frame clones, though not all of them. The sample includes approximately 24,000 clones, roughly four fifths of them seen just once. This sequence originates from a human donor with narcolepsy. The chain uses TRBV2 and TRBJ1-2, with D unclear. The sequencing input was CD45RA- memory CD4+ T cells from PBMCs. CDR3 bases: TGTGCCAGCAGTGCTCTGAAGAGGAGTAACTATGGCTACACCTTC. This sequence encodes CASSALKRSNYGYTF. Based on the CDR3 plus reference TRBV2 and TRBJ1-2, the full variable domain is EPEVTQTPSHQVTQMGQEVILRCVPISNHLYFYWYRQILGQKVEFLVSFYNNEISEKSEIFDDQFSVERPDGSNFTLKIRSTKLEDSAMYFCASSALKRSNYGYTFGSGTRLTVV.